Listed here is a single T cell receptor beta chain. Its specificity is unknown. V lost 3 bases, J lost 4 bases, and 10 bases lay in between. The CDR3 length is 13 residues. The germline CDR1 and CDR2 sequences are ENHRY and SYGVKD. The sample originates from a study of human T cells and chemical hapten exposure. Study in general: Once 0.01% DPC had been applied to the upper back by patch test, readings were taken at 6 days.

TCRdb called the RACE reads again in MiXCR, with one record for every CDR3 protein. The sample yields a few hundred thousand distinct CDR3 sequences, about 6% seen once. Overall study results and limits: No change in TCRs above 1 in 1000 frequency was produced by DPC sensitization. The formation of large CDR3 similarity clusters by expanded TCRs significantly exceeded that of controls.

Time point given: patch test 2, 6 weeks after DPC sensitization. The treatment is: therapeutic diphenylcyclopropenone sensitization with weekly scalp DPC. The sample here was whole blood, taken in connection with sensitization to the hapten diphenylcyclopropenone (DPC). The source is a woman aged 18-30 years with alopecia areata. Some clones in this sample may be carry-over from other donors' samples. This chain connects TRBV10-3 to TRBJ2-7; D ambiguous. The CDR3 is CAISDHRVYEQYF. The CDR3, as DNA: TGTGCCATCAGTGACCACAGAGTATACGAGCAGTACTTC.